This T cell receptor beta chain originates from a study of blood T cell repertoires in COVID-19. Study at large: COVID-19 samples, acute and convalescent, were from the United States, Italy and Spain.

Original processing notes: Amplification with reference gene primers provided the estimates of nucleated cell counts. Clones were read by immunoSEQ multiplex PCR, and TCRdb kept only the in-frame ones, dropping some. V, J and clone size are taken as reported in that table, and D and trimming were inferred from the DNA itself. This table holds roughly 50,000 clones, 65% to 90% found once. V was pared by 3 bases and J by 14 bases, with 8 bases of the junction left unmatched. The CDR3 covers 13 residues. Sequences were obtained from peripheral blood. The TCR sequence derives from a human donor in a cohort sampled during active COVID-19. The V and J genes are TRBV12-3 or TRBV12-4 and TRBJ2-1, with 9 bases fitting TRBD1. The CDR3 sequence: CASSLGDRATKFF. CDR3 bases: TGTGCCAGCAGTTTGGGGGACAGGGCAACGAAGTTCTTC.